Presented here are 8 T cell receptor beta chains from one specimen sequenced in a study of T cell clonality in common variable immunodeficiency. Study conclusions and caveats: In common variable immunodeficiency, TCR beta chains reportedly carried fewer deletions and N-nucleotide insertions.

Data came from immunoSEQ multiplex PCR; TCRdb stores just in-frame clones and leaves some out. The sample yields about 34,000 clones, without any singletons. Antigens of these TCRs are unknown. The sequencing input was peripheral blood mononuclear cells. These receptors were collected from a human donor with common variable immunodeficiency.

This clone has just a few counts. The read terminates 3 residues ahead of where the CDR3 ends, so the germline J gene completes it. The chain links TRBV30 to TRBJ1-3, with D unresolved. Germline lookup yields CDR1 GTSNPN and CDR2 SVGIG (reference sequence). With 3 bases removed from V and 1 base from J, the gap between germline ends came to 16 bases. The CDR3 has 16 residues. Partial CDR3 DNA: TGTGCCTGGAGCCGGTTATATGTGAGTTCTGGAAACACC. Amino acids: CAWSRLYVSSGNT. The entire CDR3 protein reads CAWSRLYVSSGNTIYF.

This clone appeared many times. The read is 3 residues too short to cover the CDR3 end, so that end is filled in from the germline J gene. The gene calls are TRBV7-8 and TRBJ2-4; possible D gene TRBD2, 5 bases. Germline CDR1 is SGHVS and CDR2 is FQNEAQ. CDR3 length equals 18 residues. V was shortened by 5 bases and J by 2 bases, with 22 bases between the two germline ends. The CDR3 sequence is CASSAQEAGFRTKNIQYF. The covered CDR3 bases are TGTGCCAGCAGCGCCCAAGAGGCGGGCTTCCGAACCAAAAACATT. The full variable domain, its missing parts supplied by reference TRBV7-8 and TRBJ2-4, is GAGVSQSPRYKVAKRGQDVALRCDPISGHVSLFWYQQALGQGPEFLTYFQNEAQLDKSGLPSDRFFAERPEGSVSTLKIQRTQQEDSAVYLCASSAQEAGFRTKNIQYFGAGTRLSVL.

Turning to this clone: The read is 3 residues too short to cover the CDR3 end, so that end is filled in from the germline J gene. The rearrangement joins TRBV30 to TRBJ2-1; 8 positions agree with TRBD2. The CDR3 contains 15 residues. Germline V gene sequence: CDR1 GTSNPN, CDR2 SVGIG (reference sequence). J lost 5 bases, V lost 4 bases, and 10 bases had no gene match. The DNA read from the CDR3 is TGTGCCTGGAAGTGGGCTAGCGGGCCGAACAATGAG. Its translation is CAWKWASGPNNE. The entire CDR3 protein reads CAWKWASGPNNEQFF. Variable domain in full (rest from reference TRBV30 and TRBJ2-1): SQTIHQWPATLVQPVGSPLSLECTVEGTSNPNLYWYRQAAGRGLQLLFYSVGIGQISSEVPQNLSASRPQDRQFILSSKKLLLSDSGFYLCAWKWASGPNNEQFFGPGTRLTVL.

As to this clone: The read ends 3 residues early relative to the CDR3; the germline J gene fills the gap. The chain has TRBV7-9 and TRBJ2-5, with a weak D call TRBD1 (6 bases). The CDR3 is 13 residues long. Trimming pared 7 bases from V and 2 bases from J, leaving 11 bases between. Looked up from germline, CDR1 is SEHNR and CDR2 is FQNEAQ (reference sequence). The sequenced part of the CDR3 DNA is TGTGCCAGCACCCGGGACATACAAGAGACC. It yields the protein CASTRDIQET. The whole CDR3 region reads CASTRDIQETQYF.

This clone has ten or more counts. The CDR3 is cut off 3 residues early in the read; its end comes from the germline J gene. The chain uses TRBV7-3 and TRBJ2-2; 13 bases map to TRBD2. Per the germline V gene, CDR1 is SGHTA and CDR2 is FQGTGA. This CDR3 has 18 residues. The ends lost 1 base at V and 3 bases at J; junction bases unmatched: 5. The CDR3: CASSLSTSGRADTGELFF. CDR3 bases read: TGTGCCAGCAGCTTAAGTACTAGCGGGAGGGCCGACACCGGGGAG.

This clone was seen repeatedly, ten times or more. The read halts 3 residues ahead of the CDR3 end, with the missing end drawn from the germline J gene. The V call is TRBV29-1, the J call TRBJ2-2, with a possible D match to TRBD1 (6 bases). V was trimmed by 2 bases and J by 4 bases, leaving 8 bases between them. The V gene's germline CDR1 is SQVTM and CDR2 ANQGSEA. The CDR3 covers 13 residues. CDR3 DNA (partial): TGCAGCGTTGAACAGGGGAGCACCGGGGAG. This codes for CSVEQGSTGE. The CDR3 as a whole reads CSVEQGSTGELFF.

This clone was seen repeatedly, ten times or more. The read gets to within 3 residues of the CDR3 end, and the germline J gene fills in the rest. V usage is TRBV20-1 and J usage is TRBJ1-5; a possible D gene is TRBD1 (5 bases). The germline CDR1 and CDR2 sequences are DFQATT and SNEGSKA (reference sequence). Trimming removed 5 bases at V and 3 bases at J, with 20 bases between. This CDR3 is built from 16 residues. Partial CDR3 DNA: TGCAGTGCTGCCTGGGGCACCCTGGGGAACAATCAGCCC. It encodes CSAAWGTLGNNQP. The entire CDR3 is CSAAWGTLGNNQPQHF.

Relative to its sample, this clone is medium-sized. The sequenced fragment ends 3 residues before the CDR3 boundary, so the rest is inferred from the germline J gene. J is TRBJ1-1 and V is TRBV5-1; D gene unclear. Per the germline V gene, CDR1 is SGHRS and CDR2 is YFSETQ. Trimming cost V 0 bases and J 5 bases, with 11 bases left between them. CDR3 size: 14 residues. Incomplete CDR3 DNA: TGCGCCAGCAGCTTGGAACTGGCGGTGACTGAA. It yields the protein CASSLELAVTE. The entire CDR3 protein reads CASSLELAVTEAFF.